The 21 T cell receptor beta chains presented below share a single source sample, sequenced in a study of cytomegalovirus exposure and HLA in healthy donors. Use of 60 Vbeta and 13 Jbeta primers characterized the PCR. Method: immunoSEQ multiplex PCR; TCRdb's copy keeps in-frame clones and lacks some. Altogether around 200,000 clones are present, roughly 80% being singletons, with the ten largest covering 6.3%. Sequencing input: PBMCs. Receptors originate from a man in his forties in good health and CMV-seropositive.

J is TRBJ1-3 and V is TRBV18; D not certain. The germline CDR1 and CDR2 sequences are KGHSH and LQKENI. This CDR3 is 13 amino acids long. With 3 bases removed from V and 8 bases from J, the gap between germline ends came to 11 bases. The CDR3 region is CASSPRRVDTIYF. The DNA of the CDR3 is TGTGCCAGCTCACCGCGGAGGGTTGACACCATATATTTT. The variable domain in full, completed from reference TRBV18 and TRBJ1-3, reads NAGVMQNPRHLVRRRGQEARLRCSPMKGHSHVYWYRQLPEEGLKFMVYLQKENIIDESGMPKERFSAEFPKEGPSILRIQQVVRGDSAAYFCASSPRRVDTIYFGEGSWLTVV.

The V call is TRBV7-8, the J call TRBJ2-7, with TRBD1 identical over 9 bases. The CDR3 totals 15 residues. The V segment lost 5 bases and the J segment 5 bases; nucleotides outside the gene matches: 10. CDR1 and CDR2 from the germline V gene are SGHVS and FQNEAQ. CDR3 sequence: CASSLSGTGSHEQYF. For the CDR3, the DNA is TGTGCCAGCAGCCTATCCGGGACAGGGTCACACGAGCAGTACTTC.

V usage is TRBV7-3 and J usage is TRBJ2-5; 8 nucleotides agree with TRBD1. V dropped 2 bases and J dropped 1; count of bases not matched to a gene: 3. Per the germline V gene, CDR1 is SGHTA and CDR2 is FQGTGA. The CDR3 extends over 15 amino acids. As DNA, the CDR3 is TGTGCCAGCAGCTTACAGGGGGCGCCCCAAGAGACCCAGTACTTC. Protein: CASSLQGAPQETQYF.

This chain uses TRBV11-2 with TRBJ1-4, with D tentatively TRBD1 (5 bases). The CDR3 has 17 residues. V dropped 5 bases and J dropped 4 bases, with 20 bases sitting between them. Germline CDR1 and CDR2: SGHAT and FQNNGV. CDR3 amino acids: CASSVGRGGLGNEKLFF. The DNA for the CDR3 is TGTGCCAGCAGCGTAGGCCGCGGGGGACTGGGTAATGAAAAACTGTTTTTT.

For the CDR3, the DNA is TGTGCCAGCAGTTACTCGATGCCGGGGACCGGGGAGCTGTTTTTT. Its translation: CASSYSMPGTGELFF. This sequence joins TRBV6-5 and TRBJ2-2; maybe TRBD2 (5 bases). Germline V gives CDR1 MNHEY, CDR2 SVGAGI. The CDR3 contains 15 residues. With 0 bases removed from V and 5 bases from J, the gap between germline ends came to 10 bases.

The V gene is TRBV7-9, the J gene TRBJ2-3; 12 nucleotides agree with TRBD2. The CDR3 extends over 17 amino acids. Looked up from germline, CDR1 is SEHNR and CDR2 is FQNEAQ (reference sequence). The trim removed 3 bases at V and 7 bases at J, leaving 11 bases unmatched. The CDR3 here is CASSLRLAGVRGYTQYF. The CDR3 DNA sequence: TGTGCCAGCAGCTTGAGACTAGCGGGGGTTCGCGGGTATACGCAGTATTTT.

The gene calls are TRBV9 and TRBJ1-3; 8 bases map to TRBD1. The length of the CDR3 is 15 residues. V lost 1 base to trimming and J lost 0 bases; unmatched junction nucleotides: 0. Germline-derived CDR1 and CDR2 are SGDLS and YYNGEE. CDR3 protein: CASSVQGASGNTIYF. As DNA, the CDR3 is TGTGCCAGCAGCGTACAGGGGGCCTCTGGAAACACCATATATTTT.

CDR3 DNA: TGCGCCAGCAGCTTGGCGACCCGGGGATTCTCCTACGAGCAGTACTTC. It codes for CASSLATRGFSYEQYF. The rearrangement joins TRBV5-1 to TRBJ2-7; D is perhaps TRBD2 (5 bases). V dropped 0 bases and J dropped 0 bases, with 13 bases sitting between them. The CDR3 sequence is 16 residues long. Germline CDR1 and CDR2: SGHRS and YFSETQ. Looking up the rest from reference TRBV5-1 and TRBJ2-7 gives the full variable domain: KAGVTQTPRYLIKTRGQQVTLSCSPISGHRSVSWYQQTPGQGLQFLFEYFSETQRNKGNFPGRFSGRQFSNSRSEMNVSTLELGDSALYLCASSLATRGFSYEQYFGPGTRLTVT.

V gene TRBV27 combines with J gene TRBJ1-5, with D maybe TRBD1 (5 bases). This CDR3 comprises 15 residues. Germline CDR1 is MNHEY and CDR2 is SMNVEV (reference sequence). Trimming removed 6 bases at V and 6 bases at J, with 18 bases between. CDR3 DNA: TGTGCCAGCAGGCAGAGCGGGGCGCCCGGTCAGCCCCAGCATTTT. It specifies CASRQSGAPGQPQHF.

The V and J genes are TRBV6-4 and TRBJ1-5; D remains unclear. This CDR3 region has 15 residues. V dropped 1 base and J dropped 0 bases, with 7 bases sitting between them. Germline V gene data show CDR1 as MRHNA and CDR2 as SNTAGT. CDR3 DNA sequence: TGTGCCAGCAGTGACTTCCGACATAGCAATCAGCCCCAGCATTTT. Amino acids: CASSDFRHSNQPQHF.

The gene calls are TRBV20-1 and TRBJ1-2; D unresolved. The CDR3 spans 10 residues. The germline V and J ends were trimmed by 5 bases and 8 bases, with 9 bases remaining between them. Germline V lookup: CDR1 DFQATT, CDR2 SNEGSKA (reference sequence). The CDR3 here is CSADPGGYTF. The CDR3 DNA follows: TGCAGTGCTGACCCCGGGGGCTACACCTTC.

The CDR3 DNA reads TGTGCCAGCAGTTTAGGGACAGGCCCCTACGAGCAGTACTTC. The encoded protein is CASSLGTGPYEQYF. This rearrangement joins TRBV27 to TRBJ2-7, with TRBD1 matching over 8 bases. V shed 2 bases, J shed 2 bases, and the junction held 2 bases outside the gene matches. Germline loops: CDR1 MNHEY, CDR2 SMNVEV (reference sequence). The CDR3 has 14 amino acids.

This clone has a handful of counts. The chain carries TRBV6-5 and TRBJ2-5, with D tentatively TRBD2 (6 bases). The V gene's germline CDR1 is MNHEY and CDR2 SVGAGI. The CDR3 contains 14 residues. V was shortened by 0 bases and J by 6 bases, with 11 bases between the two germline ends. CDR3 in DNA: TGTGCCAGCAGTTACTCCCCGGGGAGGAAGACCCAGTACTTC. Translated: CASSYSPGRKTQYF.

The chain employs TRBV18 and TRBJ1-2; 10 positions match TRBD1. V gave up 2 bases and J gave up 4 bases; unmatched junction bases: 10. Per the germline V gene, CDR1 is KGHSH and CDR2 is LQKENI. The CDR3 runs to 17 residues. CDR3 residues: CASSPRGQGPSGYGYTF. The CDR3 DNA sequence: TGTGCCAGCTCACCAAGGGGACAGGGGCCCTCGGGCTATGGCTACACCTTC.

The chain has TRBV5-6 and TRBJ1-1; D call uncertain. The CDR3 has 13 amino acids. V dropped 2 bases and J dropped 7 bases, with 12 bases sitting between them. Per germline, CDR1 SGHDT and CDR2 YYEEEE. This chain's CDR3 is CASSFPGRGEAFF. As DNA, the CDR3 is TGTGCCAGCAGCTTTCCGGGGAGAGGTGAAGCTTTCTTT.

The chain links TRBV5-1 to TRBJ1-2; the D is unclear. CDR1 and CDR2 from the germline V gene are SGHRS and YFSETQ. This CDR3 is built from 14 residues. Trimming shortened V by 2 bases and J by 4 bases, and 12 bases separated the two germline ends. The DNA for the CDR3 is TGCGCCAGCAGCTTCGGGGAGCCCAGCTATGGCTACACCTTC. It translates to CASSFGEPSYGYTF.

The V gene is TRBV7-8, the J gene TRBJ1-2; the D gene is possibly TRBD1 (5 bases). V was shortened by 5 bases and J by 6 bases, with 13 bases between the two germline ends. This CDR3 is built from 13 residues. CDR1 is SGHVS and CDR2 is FQNEAQ in the germline V gene. CDR3 sequence reads: CASSPRVAHGYTF. CDR3 bases: TGTGCCAGCAGCCCCAGGGTAGCTCATGGCTACACCTTC. The full variable domain, completed using reference TRBV7-8 and TRBJ1-2, is GAGVSQSPRYKVAKRGQDVALRCDPISGHVSLFWYQQALGQGPEFLTYFQNEAQLDKSGLPSDRFFAERPEGSVSTLKIQRTQQEDSAVYLCASSPRVAHGYTFGSGTRLTVV.

The chain uses TRBV11-2 and TRBJ2-7, with a possible D match to TRBD1 (5 bases). The germline V and J ends were trimmed by 5 bases and 2 bases, with 13 bases remaining between them. The CDR3 consists of 14 residues. CDR1 SGHAT and CDR2 FQNNGV come from the germline V gene. CDR3 loop: CASSRTGAAYEQYF. As DNA, the CDR3 is TGTGCCAGCAGCCGAACTGGGGCAGCCTACGAGCAGTACTTC.

V is TRBV23-1 and J is TRBJ1-6; D is possibly TRBD1 (5 bases). TRBV23-1 counts as an open reading frame of uncertain function. Between the trimmed V and J ends, which lost 11 bases and 0 bases, there was a span of 23 bases. This CDR3 is 18 amino acids long. CDR3: CAPLRDRRFSSYNSPLHF. As DNA, the CDR3 is TGCGCCCCCCTGAGAGACAGAAGGTTTAGCTCCTATAATTCACCCCTCCACTTT.

The chain carries TRBV6-6 and TRBJ1-1, with 9 nucleotides matching TRBD1. The CDR3 is 16 residues long. With 6 bases clipped from V and 4 bases from J, the junction kept 12 bases outside the gene matches. Germline CDR1 and CDR2: MNHNY and SVGAGI (reference sequence). Here the CDR3 reads CASRRGGTGPGTEAFF. Here the CDR3 DNA reads TGTGCCAGCAGAAGGGGGGGGACAGGGCCGGGCACTGAAGCTTTCTTT.

The rearrangement uses TRBV28 and TRBJ1-5; D is undetermined. This CDR3 is built from 14 residues. Germline V gene sequence: CDR1 MDHEN, CDR2 SYDVKM. Trimming removed 6 bases at V and 3 bases at J, with 12 bases between. The CDR3 loop is CASSPRVDNQPQHF. CDR3 nucleotides: TGTGCCAGCAGCCCTCGGGTCGACAATCAGCCCCAGCATTTT.